This T cell receptor beta chain stems from a study of read filtering for tumor transcriptome and immune sequencing. About the study: Revised staging placed roughly 8 patients in R-ISS I, about 17 in II, more than five in III.

Molecular barcoded adaptors covering alpha/delta and beta/gamma chains were used on about 0.4 ug RNA. TCRdb itself ran the reads through MiXCR, one entry per CDR3 protein. The sample gives about 86,000 distinct CDR3 sequences, over 9% of which show up once; about 15% is in the top ten. This clonotype was detected ten times or more. The sequencing sample was made of a population of CD138-negative cells sorted from bone marrow. The TCR originated in a donor at least 40 years old with multiple myeloma.

CDR3 in DNA: TGTGCCAGCAGCCCCTCCGACAGGGGCAACTATGGCTACACCTTC. This gives the protein CASSPSDRGNYGYTF. This rearrangement joins TRBV12-3 or TRBV12-4 to TRBJ1-2, with 8 bases aligning to TRBD1. The CDR3 spans 15 residues. J gave up 2 bases and V 6 bases, and 8 bases lay outside the gene matches.